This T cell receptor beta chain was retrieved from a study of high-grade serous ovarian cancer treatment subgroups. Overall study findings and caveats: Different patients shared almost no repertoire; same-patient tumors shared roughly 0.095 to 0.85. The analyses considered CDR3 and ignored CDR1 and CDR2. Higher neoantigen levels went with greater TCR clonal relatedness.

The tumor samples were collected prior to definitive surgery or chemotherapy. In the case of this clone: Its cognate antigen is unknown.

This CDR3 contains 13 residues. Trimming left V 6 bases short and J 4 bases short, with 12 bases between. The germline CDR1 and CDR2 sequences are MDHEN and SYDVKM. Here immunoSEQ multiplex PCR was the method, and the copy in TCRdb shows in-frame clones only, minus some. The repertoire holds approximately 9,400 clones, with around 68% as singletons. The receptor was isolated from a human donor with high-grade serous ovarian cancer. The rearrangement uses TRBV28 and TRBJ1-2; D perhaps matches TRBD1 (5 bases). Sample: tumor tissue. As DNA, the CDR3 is TGTGCCAGCAGCTCTAGTGGGGCCTATGGCTACACCTTC. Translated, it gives CASSSSGAYGYTF.